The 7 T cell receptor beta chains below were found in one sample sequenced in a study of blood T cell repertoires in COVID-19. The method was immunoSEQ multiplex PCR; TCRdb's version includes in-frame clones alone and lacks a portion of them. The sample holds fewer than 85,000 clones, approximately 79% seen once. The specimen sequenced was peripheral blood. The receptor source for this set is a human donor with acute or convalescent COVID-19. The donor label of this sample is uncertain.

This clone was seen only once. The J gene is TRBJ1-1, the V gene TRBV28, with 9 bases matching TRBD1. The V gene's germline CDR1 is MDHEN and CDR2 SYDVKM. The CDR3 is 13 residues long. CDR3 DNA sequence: TGTGCTACGCGGGGGACAGGGAGGACTGAAGCTTTCTTT. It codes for CATRGTGRTEAFF.

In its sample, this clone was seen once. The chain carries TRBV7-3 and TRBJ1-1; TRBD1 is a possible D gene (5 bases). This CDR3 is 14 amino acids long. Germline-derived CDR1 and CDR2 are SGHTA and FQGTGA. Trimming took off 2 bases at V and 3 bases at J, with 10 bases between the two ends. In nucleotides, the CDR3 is TGTGCCAGCAGCTTAGGGGGGAAGGACACTGAAGCTTTCTTT. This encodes CASSLGGKDTEAFF.

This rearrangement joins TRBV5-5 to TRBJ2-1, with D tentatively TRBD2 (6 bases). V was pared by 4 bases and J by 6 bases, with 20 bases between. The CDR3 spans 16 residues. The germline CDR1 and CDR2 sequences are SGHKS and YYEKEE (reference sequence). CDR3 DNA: TGTGCCAGCAGCCCTTGGAGGGCAGCGGAGTTCAATGAGCAGTTCTTC. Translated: CASSPWRAAEFNEQFF.

DNA of the CDR3: TGTGCCAGCAGTTACACACAGCTATACGAGCAGTACGTC. Its protein product is CASSYTQLYEQYV. The V gene is TRBV2, the J gene TRBJ2-7; D call uncertain. Germline CDR1 and CDR2: SNHLY and FYNNEI. The CDR3 covers 13 residues. V shed 5 bases and J shed 4 bases, with 12 bases lying between them.

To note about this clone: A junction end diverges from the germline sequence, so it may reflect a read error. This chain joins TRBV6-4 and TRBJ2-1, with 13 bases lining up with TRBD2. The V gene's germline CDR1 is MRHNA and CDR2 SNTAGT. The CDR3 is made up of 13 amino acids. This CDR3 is CASRELAGGPEVF. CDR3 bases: TGTGCCAGCCGGGAACTAGCGGGGGGGCCCGAGGTCTTC.

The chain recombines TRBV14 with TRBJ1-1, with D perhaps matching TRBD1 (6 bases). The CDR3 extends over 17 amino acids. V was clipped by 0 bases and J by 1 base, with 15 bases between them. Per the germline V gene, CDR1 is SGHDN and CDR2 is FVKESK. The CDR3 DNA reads TGTGCCAGCAGCCAAGATTTCAGGACAGCAGGGAACACTGAAGCTTTCTTT. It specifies CASSQDFRTAGNTEAFF.

The DNA for the CDR3 is TGTGCCAGCAGTTTTTCTAGCGGATACACCGGGGAGCTGTTTTTT. Its protein product is CASSFSSGYTGELFF. The J gene is TRBJ2-2, the V gene TRBV27; 7 positions agree with TRBD2. The junction had 4 bases not matched to a gene; V was cut back by 3 bases and J by 3 bases. The CDR3 is 15 residues long. The germline gives CDR1 MNHEY, CDR2 SMNVEV (reference sequence).